The present T cell receptor beta chain was sequenced within a study of human T cells and chemical hapten exposure. Germline V gene sequence: CDR1 SNHLY, CDR2 FYNNEI. The CDR3 sequence is 12 residues long. The ends were cut back, 6 bases at V and 4 bases at J, with 9 bases in the middle. This clonotype was seen only a few times. As for time point: patch test 1, 2 weeks after DPC sensitization. Treatment in this sample: therapeutic diphenylcyclopropenone sensitization with weekly scalp DPC. TCRdb processed the RACE reads anew with MiXCR; each CDR3 protein has one entry. The sample lists 300,000 to 350,000 distinct CDR3 sequences, around 7% occurring once.

Sequencing was performed on whole blood, taken in connection with sensitization to the hapten diphenylcyclopropenone (DPC). V and J are TRBV2 and TRBJ1-1; TRBD1 might be the D (5 bases). The clonotype comes from a woman between 18 and 29 years old with alopecia areata. Some clones in this sample may be carry-over from other donors' samples. CDR3 coding DNA: TGTGCCAGCAGACAGGATACCACTGAAGCTTTCTTT. It translates to CASRQDTTEAFF.